One and the same sample provided the 13 T cell receptor beta chains below, sequenced in a study of CD8+CD57+ T cells in acquired aplastic anemia. Researchers used genomic DNA as the template to profile TCR beta VDJ and CDR3. Each CDR3 protein is one row after TCRdb ran MiXCR on the reads. Among 450,000 to 600,000 distinct CDR3 sequences listed, around 30% were seen once. All sequencing subjects had displayed CD8+CD57+ cell expansion on flow cytometry. Specimen: sorted CD4+, CD8+, or CD8+CD57+ T cells (not recorded which) from PBMCs. These receptors all stem from a human donor with aplastic anemia.

This clonotype was counted a few times. V is TRBV19 and J is TRBJ1-1; 9 bases line up with TRBD1. Trimming removed 3 bases from V and 0 bases from J; junction bases left unmatched: 5. CDR1 is LNHDA, CDR2 SQIVND, per germline (reference sequence). CDR3 size: 16 residues. The CDR3 DNA reads as TGTGCCAGTAGTATTGGGACAGGGACCATGAACACTGAAGCTTTCTTT. Amino acids: CASSIGTGTMNTEAFF.

This CDR3 reads CSGVVHTLYEQFF. The CDR3, as DNA: TGCAGTGGCGTGGTCCACACACTCTATGAGCAGTTCTTC. This chain links TRBV20-1 with TRBJ2-1; no firm D call. In germline, CDR1 is DFQATT, CDR2 SNEGSKA (reference sequence). The CDR3 runs 13 residues. V was clipped by 7 bases and J by 8 bases, with 18 bases between them.

In its sample, this clonotype was seen many times. This chain uses TRBV4-2 with TRBJ2-7, with D tentatively TRBD1 (5 bases). V lost 5 bases, J lost 4 bases, and 9 bases lay in between. The CDR3 has 12 amino acids. Germline lookup yields CDR1 LGHNA and CDR2 YNFKEQ. The CDR3 coding sequence is TGTGCCAGCAGCAATCAGGGTTACGAGCAGTACTTC. Translating it yields CASSNQGYEQYF.

This rearrangement joins TRBV3-1 to TRBJ2-5, with 9 bases identical to TRBD2. Germline CDR1 is LGHDT and CDR2 is YNNKEL (reference sequence). The CDR3 contains 16 residues. The V segment lost 6 bases and the J segment 0 bases; nucleotides outside the gene matches: 8. The DNA of the CDR3 is TGTGCCAGCAGACCCGGGACTAGCACACACCAAGAGACCCAGTACTTC. It translates to CASRPGTSTHQETQYF.

This clonotype was seen at least ten times. The V gene is TRBV5-8, the J gene TRBJ2-2, with TRBD1 matching 7 bases. After removal of 0 bases from V and 6 bases from J, the junction contained 5 bases not matched to a gene. This CDR3 has 15 residues. Germline values: CDR1 SGHTS, CDR2 YDEGEE. The chain's CDR3 is CASSLAAQGAGELFF. The CDR3 coding sequence is TGTGCCAGCAGCTTGGCCGCTCAGGGGGCCGGGGAGCTGTTTTTT.

In this sample, this clonotype turned up many times. This chain connects TRBV10-3 to TRBJ2-7, with D perhaps matching TRBD1 or TRBD2 (5 bases each). The CDR3 consists of 16 residues. Germline CDR1 ENHRY, CDR2 SYGVKD. The V gene lost 0 bases and the J gene lost 3 bases, with 15 bases spanning the gap. CDR3 sequence: CAISESRQSEGYEQYF. The CDR3 DNA sequence: TGTGCCATCAGTGAGTCCCGACAGAGCGAGGGCTACGAGCAGTACTTC.

This clonotype was seen only a few times. The chain uses TRBV7-9 and TRBJ1-2; D uncertain. Germline CDR1 and CDR2: SEHNR and FQNEAQ (reference sequence). The CDR3 is made up of 13 amino acids. V was clipped by 5 bases and J by 4 bases, with 11 bases between them. The DNA of the CDR3 is TGTGCCAGCAGCACCTTGGATGGCTATGGCTACACCTTC. Protein: CASSTLDGYGYTF.

This clonotype showed up just a few times. V usage is TRBV5-1 and J usage is TRBJ1-3; tentatively, D is TRBD1 (6 bases). Germline V CDR1 and CDR2: SGHRS, YFSETQ. The CDR3 is 15 amino acids. V lost 5 bases and J lost 5, with 17 bases in between. In DNA form, the CDR3 reads TGCGCCAGCAGGGCCGCACAGGGCGGGCGAAACACCATATATTTT. This sequence encodes CASRAAQGGRNTIYF.

V gene TRBV10-3 combines with J gene TRBJ2-3; D remains unclear. V was pared by 2 bases and J by 11 bases, with 14 bases between. The CDR3 runs 13 residues. Germline V gene data show CDR1 as ENHRY and CDR2 as SYGVKD. The CDR3 here is CAISERSSYEQYF. The CDR3 DNA reads TGTGCCATCAGTGAGCGCAGCTCCTACGAGCAGTATTTT.

There are a few counts of this clonotype. The rearrangement uses TRBV6-1 and TRBJ1-2; D uncertain. The CDR3 covers 12 residues. CDR1 is MNHNS and CDR2 is SASEGT in the germline V gene. V was clipped by 4 bases and J by 4 bases, with 7 bases between them. The CDR3 reads CASSVSGYGYTF. CDR3 DNA sequence: TGTGCCAGCAGTGTTAGTGGCTATGGCTACACCTTC.

This clonotype was detected only a few times. J is TRBJ2-5 and V is TRBV20-1; a possible D gene is TRBD2 (6 bases). Germline CDR1 reads DFQATT; CDR2 reads SNEGSKA (reference sequence). The V gene lost 6 bases and the J gene lost 5 bases, with 19 bases spanning the gap. The length of the CDR3 is 14 residues. The CDR3 coding sequence is TGCAGTGCGCCCCGGGACTGGCCTCGGGAGACCCAGTACTTC. Its translation: CSAPRDWPRETQYF.

The rearrangement links TRBV7-8 to TRBJ2-1, with D unclear. The V end lost 3 bases, the J end lost 9 bases, and 9 bases lay between the germline ends. Per germline, CDR1 SGHVS and CDR2 FQNEAQ. The CDR3 has 12 residues. This chain's CDR3 is CASSLETSEQFF. CDR3 nucleotides: TGTGCCAGCAGCTTGGAGACGAGTGAGCAGTTCTTC. The entire variable domain, with the rest obtained from reference TRBV7-8 and TRBJ2-1, is as follows: GAGVSQSPRYKVAKRGQDVALRCDPISGHVSLFWYQQALGQGPEFLTYFQNEAQLDKSGLPSDRFFAERPEGSVSTLKIQRTQQEDSAVYLCASSLETSEQFFGPGTRLTVL.

This clonotype was detected many times. The chain's CDR3 is CASSGGFDQPQHF. The DNA of the CDR3 is TGTGCCAGTAGCGGGGGTTTCGATCAGCCCCAGCATTTT. The J gene is TRBJ1-5, the V gene TRBV19, with a possible D match to TRBD1 (5 bases). Trimming removed 6 bases at V and 5 bases at J, with 11 bases between. CDR3 length: 13 amino acids. Germline V CDR1 and CDR2: LNHDA, SQIVND (reference sequence).